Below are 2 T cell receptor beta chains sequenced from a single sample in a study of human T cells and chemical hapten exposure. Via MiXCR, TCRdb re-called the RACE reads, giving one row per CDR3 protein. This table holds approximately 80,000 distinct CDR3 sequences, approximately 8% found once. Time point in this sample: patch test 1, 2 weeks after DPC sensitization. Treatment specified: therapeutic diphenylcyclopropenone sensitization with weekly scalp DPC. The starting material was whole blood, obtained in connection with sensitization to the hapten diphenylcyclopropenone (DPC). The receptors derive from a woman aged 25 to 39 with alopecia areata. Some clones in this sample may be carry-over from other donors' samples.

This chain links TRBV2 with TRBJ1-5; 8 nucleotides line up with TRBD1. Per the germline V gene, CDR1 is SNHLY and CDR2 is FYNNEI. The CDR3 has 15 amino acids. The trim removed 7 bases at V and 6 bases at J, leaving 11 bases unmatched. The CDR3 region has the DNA TGTGCCAGCAATAACGTAGGACAGGGTAGTCAGCCCCAGCATTTT. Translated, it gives CASNNVGQGSQPQHF.

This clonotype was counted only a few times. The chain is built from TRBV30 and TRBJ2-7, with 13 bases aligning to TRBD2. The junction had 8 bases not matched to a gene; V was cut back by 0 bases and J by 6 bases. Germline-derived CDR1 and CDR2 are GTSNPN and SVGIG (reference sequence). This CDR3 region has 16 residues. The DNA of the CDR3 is TGTGCCTGGAGTGTACTGGGGCGACTAGCGGGGGGCGAGCAGTACTTC. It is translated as CAWSVLGRLAGGEQYF.